These 18 T cell receptor beta chains were sequenced from one sample in a study of cytomegalovirus exposure and HLA in healthy donors. Vbeta (60) and Jbeta (13) primers were used in the PCR. Method: immunoSEQ multiplex PCR; TCRdb's copy keeps in-frame clones and lacks some. The table shows roughly 120,000 clones, with 50% to 65% occurring only once. What was sequenced was PBMCs. These receptors came from a woman between 35 and 50 years old in good health and CMV-seropositive.

The chain carries TRBV2 and TRBJ2-7, with D possibly TRBD1 on 6 matching bases. Trimming shortened V by 6 bases and J by 2 bases, and 14 bases separated the two germline ends. CDR1 is SNHLY and CDR2 is FYNNEI in the germline V gene. This CDR3 has 14 amino acids. The CDR3 nucleotides read TGTGCCAGCAGAGTGCAGGGGTTAACCTACGAGCAGTACTTC. It specifies CASRVQGLTYEQYF.

The chain couples TRBV4-1 to TRBJ2-5; 7 bases align to TRBD1. V dropped 4 bases and J dropped 3; count of bases not matched to a gene: 5. Germline CDR1 MGHRA, CDR2 YSYEKL. The CDR3 is 14 residues long. CDR3 protein: CASSPPGQEETQYF. CDR3 bases: TGCGCCAGCAGCCCCCCCGGACAGGAAGAGACCCAGTACTTC.

The V and J genes are TRBV27 and TRBJ2-7, with TRBD1 identical over 10 bases. With 5 bases clipped from V and 7 bases from J, the junction kept 8 bases outside the gene matches. The CDR3 has 14 amino acids. Per germline, CDR1 MNHEY and CDR2 SMNVEV (reference sequence). CDR3 loop: CASSPGQGVGEQYF. The CDR3 DNA reads TGTGCCAGCAGTCCCGGACAGGGGGTAGGGGAGCAGTACTTC.

This clone has just a few counts. V gene TRBV7-2 combines with J gene TRBJ1-1, with a weak D call TRBD1 (5 bases). This CDR3 is built from 14 residues. CDR1 is SGHTA and CDR2 is FQGNSA in the germline V gene. V was pared by 5 bases and J by 5 bases, with 15 bases between. The CDR3 DNA sequence: TGTGCCAGCAGCAATAGGGCAGGGCCGACTGAAGCTTTCTTT. Its protein is CASSNRAGPTEAFF.

The sample holds a few counts of this clone. The chain has TRBV7-8 and TRBJ1-5, with TRBD1 as a possible D gene (5 bases). Germline V gives CDR1 SGHVS, CDR2 FQNEAQ. CDR3 length: 18 amino acids. Deletions cut 5 bases from V and 4 bases from J, with 24 bases between. The CDR3 DNA reads TGTGCCAGCAGCCCGAGAGGAGGGGTCCCCCTCCGTAATCAGCCCCAGCATTTT. The encoded protein is CASSPRGGVPLRNQPQHF.

The rearrangement joins TRBV5-5 to TRBJ2-4, with TRBD1 matching over 8 bases. Germline-derived CDR1 and CDR2 are SGHKS and YYEKEE (reference sequence). CDR3 size: 12 residues. V gave up 4 bases and J gave up 8 bases; unmatched junction bases: 2. The DNA of the CDR3 is TGTGCCAGCAGCCAGACAGGGGACATTCAGTACTTC. Translated: CASSQTGDIQYF.

The table lists this clone with a count of one. The genes are TRBV27 and TRBJ2-7, with D tentatively TRBD2 (6 bases). The CDR3 covers 14 residues. Between the trimmed V and J ends, which lost 5 bases and 3 bases, there was a span of 14 bases. Germline V gives CDR1 MNHEY, CDR2 SMNVEV (reference sequence). The CDR3 sequence is CASSPPSAYYEQYF. The CDR3 DNA reads TGTGCCAGCAGTCCACCTAGCGCTTACTACGAGCAGTACTTC.

A few counts support this clone. This chain links TRBV7-6 with TRBJ2-7; D gene ambiguous. Looked up from germline, CDR1 is SGHVS and CDR2 is FNYEAQ. CDR3 size: 13 residues. Between the trimmed V and J ends, which lost 5 bases and 6 bases, there was a span of 14 bases. CDR3: CASSLSSSLEQYF. DNA for the CDR3: TGTGCCAGCAGCCTTAGCAGCTCTCTCGAGCAGTACTTC.

A remark on this clone: Germline and junction disagree at one end, which may indicate a read error. The J gene is TRBJ2-1, the V gene TRBV7-9; the D gene is possibly TRBD2 (5 bases). Germline V gene sequence: CDR1 SEHNR, CDR2 FQNEAQ (reference sequence). This CDR3 has 12 amino acids. In DNA form, the CDR3 reads TGTGCCAGCAGCGATGACTACGATGAGCAGTTCTTC. This sequence encodes CASSDDYDEQFF.

The chain employs TRBV4-3 and TRBJ2-1; TRBD2 matches at 8 bases. The length of the CDR3 is 16 residues. Trimming took 3 bases from V and 0 from J; bases not matched to a gene: 4. Germline V gene data show CDR1 as LGHNA and CDR2 as YSLEER. The CDR3: CASSHVAGSSYNEQFF. DNA of the CDR3: TGCGCCAGCAGCCACGTAGCGGGAAGCTCCTACAATGAGCAGTTCTTC.

This chain links TRBV11-2 with TRBJ2-7, with a tentative D call TRBD2 (6 bases). V lost 6 bases and J lost 2, with 14 bases in between. The CDR3 runs to 14 residues. Germline CDR1 is SGHAT and CDR2 is FQNNGV. The chain's CDR3 is CASRLRGRTYEQYF. DNA for the CDR3: TGTGCCAGCAGACTGCGGGGCAGGACCTACGAGCAGTACTTC.

This chain links TRBV15 with TRBJ2-5, with a possible D match to TRBD2 (5 bases). TRBJ2-7 explains the end of the DNA better; the J call may be wrong. The CDR3 is made up of 15 amino acids. Germline assignment: CDR1 LNHNV and CDR2 YYDKDF (reference sequence). Here the CDR3 reads CATSRDRTQSGEQYF. CDR3 DNA sequence: TGTGCCACCAGCAGAGATAGGACCCAGAGCGGCGAGCAGTACTTC.

Only a few counts were recorded for this clone. The chain recombines TRBV5-6 with TRBJ2-1, with 11 bases aligning to TRBD2. V shed 5 bases and J 3 bases; nucleotides not matched to a gene: 13. The CDR3 length is 18 residues. CDR1 and CDR2 (germline): SGHDT, YYEEEE. DNA of the CDR3: TGTGCCAGCAGGACCTTAGCGGGAGGGCTTTCAAACTACAATGAGCAGTTCTTC. Encoded protein: CASRTLAGGLSNYNEQFF.

The sample holds a few counts of this clone. The gene calls are TRBV6-5 and TRBJ1-1; tentatively, D is TRBD1 (6 bases). Per the germline V gene, CDR1 is MNHEY and CDR2 is SVGAGI. V was clipped by 6 bases and J by 4 bases, with 15 bases between them. This CDR3 region has 14 residues. The CDR3 sequence: CASRYTPQGTEAFF. The CDR3 DNA reads TGTGCCAGCAGATATACACCACAGGGCACTGAAGCTTTCTTT.

This clone was recorded only once. The rearrangement uses TRBV30 and TRBJ1-2, with 8 bases that match TRBD1. This CDR3 contains 13 residues. The trim removed 2 bases at V and 6 bases at J, leaving 5 bases unmatched. Per the germline V gene, CDR1 is GTSNPN and CDR2 is SVGIG (reference sequence). CDR3 nucleotide sequence: TGTGCCTGGAGTCAGGGGGCTGGTGATGGCTACACCTTC. Encoded protein: CAWSQGAGDGYTF.

This clone has a single count. This chain connects TRBV4-1 to TRBJ2-5; a weak D match, TRBD2 (6 bases). Germline lookup yields CDR1 MGHRA and CDR2 YSYEKL. The ends were cut back, 0 bases at V and 5 bases at J, with 19 bases in the middle. This CDR3 spans 17 amino acids. The CDR3 DNA reads TGCGCCAGCAGCCAAGAGGACCCACTAGCTGGGTGGGAGACCCAGTACTTC. Protein product: CASSQEDPLAGWETQYF.

The chain links TRBV7-9 to TRBJ2-4; 12 bases agree with TRBD2. The CDR3 is made up of 15 amino acids. The V gene end was trimmed by 3 bases and the J gene end by 16 bases; junction bases not matched to a gene: 13. The germline V gene encodes CDR1 SEHNR and CDR2 FQNEAQ (reference sequence). The CDR3 bases are TGTGCCAGCAGCTTCCTGACTAGCGGGAGTGGTATGGATTACTTC. This translates into CASSFLTSGSGMDYF.

This rearrangement joins TRBV7-2 to TRBJ2-7, with D possibly TRBD1 on 5 matching bases. CDR1 is SGHTA and CDR2 is FQGNSA in the germline V gene. The CDR3 is 15 amino acids. Between the trimmed V and J ends, which lost 5 bases and 0 bases, there was a span of 14 bases. The CDR3 here is CASSQLTVPSYEQYF. Here the CDR3 DNA reads TGTGCCAGCAGCCAATTGACAGTTCCCTCCTACGAGCAGTACTTC. The variable domain in full, with the rest retrieved from reference TRBV7-2 and TRBJ2-7, is GAGVSQSPSNKVTEKGKDVELRCDPISGHTALYWYRQSLGQGLEFLIYFQGNSAPDKSGLPSDRFSAERTGGSVSTLTIQRTQQEDSAVYLCASSQLTVPSYEQYFGPGTRLTVT.